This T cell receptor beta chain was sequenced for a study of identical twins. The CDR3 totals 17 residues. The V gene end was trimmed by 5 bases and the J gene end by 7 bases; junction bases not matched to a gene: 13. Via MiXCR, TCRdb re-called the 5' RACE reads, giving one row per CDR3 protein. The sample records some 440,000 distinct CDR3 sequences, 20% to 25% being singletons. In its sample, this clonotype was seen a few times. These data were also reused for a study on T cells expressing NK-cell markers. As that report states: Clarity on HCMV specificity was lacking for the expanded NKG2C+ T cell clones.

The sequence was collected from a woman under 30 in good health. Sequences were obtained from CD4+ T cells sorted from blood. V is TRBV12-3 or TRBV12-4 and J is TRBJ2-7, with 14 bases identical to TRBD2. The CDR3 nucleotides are TGTGCCAGCAGTGAAGGCGGGACTAGCGGGGGTGTACGTGAGCAGTACTTC. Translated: CASSEGGTSGGVREQYF.